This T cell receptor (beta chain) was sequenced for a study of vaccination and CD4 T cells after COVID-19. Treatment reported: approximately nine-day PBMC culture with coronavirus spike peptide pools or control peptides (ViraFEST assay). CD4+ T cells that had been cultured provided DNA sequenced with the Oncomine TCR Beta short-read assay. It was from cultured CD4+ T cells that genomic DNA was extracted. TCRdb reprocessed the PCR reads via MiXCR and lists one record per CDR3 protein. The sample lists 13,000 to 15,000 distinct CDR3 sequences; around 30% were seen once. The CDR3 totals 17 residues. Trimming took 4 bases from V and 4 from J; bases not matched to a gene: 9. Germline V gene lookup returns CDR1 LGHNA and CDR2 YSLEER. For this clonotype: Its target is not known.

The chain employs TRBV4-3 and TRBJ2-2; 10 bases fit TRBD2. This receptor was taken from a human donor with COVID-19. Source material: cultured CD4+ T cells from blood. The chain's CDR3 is CASSPDPSSGGTGELFF. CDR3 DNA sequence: TGCGCCAGCAGCCCCGATCCTTCTAGCGGGGGCACCGGGGAGCTGTTTTTT.